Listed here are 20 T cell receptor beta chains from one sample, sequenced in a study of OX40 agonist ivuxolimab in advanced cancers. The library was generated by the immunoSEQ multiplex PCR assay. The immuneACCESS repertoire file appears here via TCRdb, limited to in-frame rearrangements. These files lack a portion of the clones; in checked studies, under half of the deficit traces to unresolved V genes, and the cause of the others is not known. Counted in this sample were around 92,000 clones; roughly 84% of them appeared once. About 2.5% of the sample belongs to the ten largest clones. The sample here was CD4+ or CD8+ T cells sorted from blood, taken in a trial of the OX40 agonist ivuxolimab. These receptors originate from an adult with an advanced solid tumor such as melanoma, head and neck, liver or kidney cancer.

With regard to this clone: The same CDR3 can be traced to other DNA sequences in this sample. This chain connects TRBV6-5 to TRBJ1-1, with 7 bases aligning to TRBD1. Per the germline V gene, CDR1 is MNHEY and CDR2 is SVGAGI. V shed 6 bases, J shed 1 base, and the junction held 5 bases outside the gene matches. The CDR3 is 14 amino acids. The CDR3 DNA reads TGTGCCAGCAGCCCACGGACAGGGAACACTGAAGCTTTCTTT. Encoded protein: CASSPRTGNTEAFF.

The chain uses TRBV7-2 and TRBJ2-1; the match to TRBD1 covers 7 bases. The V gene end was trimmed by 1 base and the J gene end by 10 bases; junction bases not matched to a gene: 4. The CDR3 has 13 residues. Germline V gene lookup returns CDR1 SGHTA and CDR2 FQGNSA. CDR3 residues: CASSLDRGGEQFF. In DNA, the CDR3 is TGTGCCAGCAGCTTAGACAGGGGCGGGGAGCAGTTCTTC.

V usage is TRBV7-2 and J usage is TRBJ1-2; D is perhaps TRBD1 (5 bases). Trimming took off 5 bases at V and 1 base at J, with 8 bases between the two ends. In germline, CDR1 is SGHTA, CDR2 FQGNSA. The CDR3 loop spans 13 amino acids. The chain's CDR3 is CASSLDSNYGYTF. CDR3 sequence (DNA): TGTGCCAGCAGCCTCGACAGTAACTATGGCTACACCTTC.

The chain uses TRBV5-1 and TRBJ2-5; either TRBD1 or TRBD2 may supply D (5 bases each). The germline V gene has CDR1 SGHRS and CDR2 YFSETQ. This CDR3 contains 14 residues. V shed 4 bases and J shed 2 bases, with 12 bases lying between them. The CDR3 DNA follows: TGCGCCAGCAGCCCGCCGGGACGGCAAGAGACCCAGTACTTC. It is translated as CASSPPGRQETQYF.

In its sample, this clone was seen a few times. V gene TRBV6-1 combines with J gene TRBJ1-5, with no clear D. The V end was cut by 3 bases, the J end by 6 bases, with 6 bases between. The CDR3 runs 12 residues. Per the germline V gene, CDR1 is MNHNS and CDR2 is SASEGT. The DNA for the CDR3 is TGTGCCAGCAGTGAGAAGGGTCAGCCCCAGCATTTT. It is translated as CASSEKGQPQHF.

The CDR3 spells CASSLHQEGVYTF. The CDR3 coding sequence is TGTGCCAGCAGCTTACATCAGGAGGGGGTCTACACCTTC. The chain links TRBV11-2 to TRBJ1-2; the D gene is possibly TRBD1 (6 bases). V was pared by 2 bases and J by 10 bases, with 14 bases between. CDR1 and CDR2 from the germline V gene are SGHAT and FQNNGV. The CDR3 sequence is 13 residues long.

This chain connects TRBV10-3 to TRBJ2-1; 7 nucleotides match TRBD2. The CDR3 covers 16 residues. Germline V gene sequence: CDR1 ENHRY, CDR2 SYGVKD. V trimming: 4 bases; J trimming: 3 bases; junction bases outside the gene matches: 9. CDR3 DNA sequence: TGTGCCATCAGTGGCCGAAGGGCGGGGGACTACAATGAGCAGTTCTTC. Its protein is CAISGRRAGDYNEQFF.

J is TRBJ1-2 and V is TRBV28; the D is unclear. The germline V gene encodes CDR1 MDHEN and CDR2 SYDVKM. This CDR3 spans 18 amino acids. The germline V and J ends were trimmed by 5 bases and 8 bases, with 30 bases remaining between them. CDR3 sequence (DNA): TGTGCCAGCAGTCCGGACCCCGGAACTAAAGATTCCACGGGGGGCTACACCTTC. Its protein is CASSPDPGTKDSTGGYTF.

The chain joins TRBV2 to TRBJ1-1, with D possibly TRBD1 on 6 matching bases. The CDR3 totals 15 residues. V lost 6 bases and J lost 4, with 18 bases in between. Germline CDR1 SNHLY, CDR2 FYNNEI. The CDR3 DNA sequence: TGTGCCAGCAGCGGGACATCACTTCGGGGCACTGAAGCTTTCTTT. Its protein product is CASSGTSLRGTEAFF.

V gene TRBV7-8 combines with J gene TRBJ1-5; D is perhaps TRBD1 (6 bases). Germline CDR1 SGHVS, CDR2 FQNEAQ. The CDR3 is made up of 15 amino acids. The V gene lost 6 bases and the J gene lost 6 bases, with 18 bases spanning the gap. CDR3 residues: CASRLGRQATQPQHF. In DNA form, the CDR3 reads TGTGCCAGCAGACTGGGGCGACAGGCTACTCAGCCCCAGCATTTT.

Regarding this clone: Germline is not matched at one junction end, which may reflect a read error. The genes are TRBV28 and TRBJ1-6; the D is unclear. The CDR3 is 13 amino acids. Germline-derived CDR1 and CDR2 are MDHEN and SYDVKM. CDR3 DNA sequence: TGTGCCGGCAGAAAAGGACCGGGGTCACCCCTCCACTTT. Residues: CAGRKGPGSPLHF.

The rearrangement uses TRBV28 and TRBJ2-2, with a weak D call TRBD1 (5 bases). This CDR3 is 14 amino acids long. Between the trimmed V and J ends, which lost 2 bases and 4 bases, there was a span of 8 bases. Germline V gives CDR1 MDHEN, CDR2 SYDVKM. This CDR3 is CASSLPGPTGELFF. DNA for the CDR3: TGTGCCAGCAGTTTACCAGGGCCCACCGGGGAGCTGTTTTTT.

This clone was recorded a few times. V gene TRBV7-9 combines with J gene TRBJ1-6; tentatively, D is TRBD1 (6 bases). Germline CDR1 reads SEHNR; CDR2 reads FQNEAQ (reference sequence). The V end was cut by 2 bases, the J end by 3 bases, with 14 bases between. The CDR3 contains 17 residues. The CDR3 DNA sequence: TGTGCCAGCAGCTTAAACCCGGACAGTATCTATAATTCACCCCTCCACTTT. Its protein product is CASSLNPDSIYNSPLHF.

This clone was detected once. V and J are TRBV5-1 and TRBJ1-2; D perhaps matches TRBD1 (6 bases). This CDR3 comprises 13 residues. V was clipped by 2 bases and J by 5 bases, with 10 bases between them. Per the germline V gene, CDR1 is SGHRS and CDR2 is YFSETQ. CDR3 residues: CASSFEGEYGYTF. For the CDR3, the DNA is TGCGCCAGCAGCTTTGAGGGGGAGTATGGCTACACCTTC.

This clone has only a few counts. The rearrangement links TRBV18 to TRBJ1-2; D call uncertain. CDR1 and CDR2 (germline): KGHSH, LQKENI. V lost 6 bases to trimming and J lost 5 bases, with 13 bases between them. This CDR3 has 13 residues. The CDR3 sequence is CASSQTSGYGYTF. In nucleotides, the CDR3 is TGTGCCAGCTCGCAAACCAGTGGGTATGGCTACACCTTC.

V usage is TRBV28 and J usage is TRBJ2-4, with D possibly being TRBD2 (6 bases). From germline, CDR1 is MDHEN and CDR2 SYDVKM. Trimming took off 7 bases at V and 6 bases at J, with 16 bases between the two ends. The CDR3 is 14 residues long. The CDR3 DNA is TGTGCCAGCATTCGGGCGGACGGGGGAAACATTCAGTACTTC. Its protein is CASIRADGGNIQYF.

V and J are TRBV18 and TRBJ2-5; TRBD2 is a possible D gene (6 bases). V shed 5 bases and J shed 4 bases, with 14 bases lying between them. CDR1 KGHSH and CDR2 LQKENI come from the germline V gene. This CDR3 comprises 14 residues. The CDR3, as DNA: TGTGCCAGCTCATGGCGCCAGGGAGGAGAGACCCAGTACTTC. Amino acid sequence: CASSWRQGGETQYF.

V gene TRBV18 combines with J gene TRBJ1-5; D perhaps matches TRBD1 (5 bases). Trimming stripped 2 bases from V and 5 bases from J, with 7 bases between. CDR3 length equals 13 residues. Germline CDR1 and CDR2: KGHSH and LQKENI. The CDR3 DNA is TGTGCCAGCTCACCATCGGGACATCAGCCCCAGCATTTT. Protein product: CASSPSGHQPQHF.

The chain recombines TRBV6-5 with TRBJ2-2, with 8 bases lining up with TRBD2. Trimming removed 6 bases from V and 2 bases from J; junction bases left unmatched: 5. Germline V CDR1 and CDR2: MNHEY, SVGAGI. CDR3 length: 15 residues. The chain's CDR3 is CASRSGGRNTGELFF. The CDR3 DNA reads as TGTGCCAGCAGGAGCGGGGGCCGAAACACCGGGGAGCTGTTTTTT.

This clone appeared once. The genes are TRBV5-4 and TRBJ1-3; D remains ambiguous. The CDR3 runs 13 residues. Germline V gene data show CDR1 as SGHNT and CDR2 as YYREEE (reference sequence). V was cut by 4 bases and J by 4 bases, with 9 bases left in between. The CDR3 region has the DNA TGTGCCAGCAGCCCGTCAGGAGGAAACACCATATATTTT. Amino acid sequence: CASSPSGGNTIYF.